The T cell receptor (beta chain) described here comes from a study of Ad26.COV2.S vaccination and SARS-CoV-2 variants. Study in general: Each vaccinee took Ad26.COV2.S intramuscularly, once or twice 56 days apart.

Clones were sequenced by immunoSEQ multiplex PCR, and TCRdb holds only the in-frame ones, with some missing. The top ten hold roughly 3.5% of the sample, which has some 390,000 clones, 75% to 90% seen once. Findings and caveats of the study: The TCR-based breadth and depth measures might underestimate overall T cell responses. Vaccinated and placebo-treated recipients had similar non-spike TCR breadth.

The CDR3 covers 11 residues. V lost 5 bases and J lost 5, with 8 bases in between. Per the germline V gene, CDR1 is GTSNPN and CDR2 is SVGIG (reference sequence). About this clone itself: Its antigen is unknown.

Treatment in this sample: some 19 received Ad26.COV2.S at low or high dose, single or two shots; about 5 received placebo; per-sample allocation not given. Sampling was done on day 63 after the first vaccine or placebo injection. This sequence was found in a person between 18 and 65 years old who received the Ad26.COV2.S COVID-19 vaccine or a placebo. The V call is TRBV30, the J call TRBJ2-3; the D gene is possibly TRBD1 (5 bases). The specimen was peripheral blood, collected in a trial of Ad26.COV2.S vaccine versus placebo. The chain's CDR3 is CAWDRGDTQYF. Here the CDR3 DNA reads TGTGCCTGGGATAGGGGAGATACGCAGTATTTT.